This T cell receptor beta chain emerged from a study of identical twins. V lost 0 bases to trimming and J lost 2 bases; unmatched junction nucleotides: 1. CDR3 length: 16 amino acids. Germline V gene data show CDR1 as WSHSY and CDR2 as SAAADI. Using its own MiXCR run on the 5' RACE reads, TCRdb lists one record per CDR3 protein. The data hold 300,000 to 350,000 distinct CDR3 sequences, with about 12% observed a single time. The same sample was also studied in work on yellow fever vaccine responses in identical twins.

Sequences were obtained from CD8+ T cells sorted from blood. The rearrangement uses TRBV10-2 and TRBJ2-2, with TRBD1 matching 9 bases. This clonotype was obtained from a woman aged 18-29 years in good health. CDR3 in DNA: TGCGCCAGCAGTGAGTCGGGACAGGGAAACACCGGGGAGCTGTTTTTT. It encodes CASSESGQGNTGELFF.